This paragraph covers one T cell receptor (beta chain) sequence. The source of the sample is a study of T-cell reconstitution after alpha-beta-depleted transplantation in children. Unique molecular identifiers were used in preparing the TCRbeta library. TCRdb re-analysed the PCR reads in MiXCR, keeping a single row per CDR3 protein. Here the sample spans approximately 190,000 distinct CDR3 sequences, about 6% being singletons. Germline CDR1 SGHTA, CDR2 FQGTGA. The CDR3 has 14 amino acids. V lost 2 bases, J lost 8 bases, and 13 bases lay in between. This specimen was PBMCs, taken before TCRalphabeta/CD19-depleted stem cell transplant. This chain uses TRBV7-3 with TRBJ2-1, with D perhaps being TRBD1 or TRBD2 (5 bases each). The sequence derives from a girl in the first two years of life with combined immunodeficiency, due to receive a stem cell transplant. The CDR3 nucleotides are TGTGCCAGCAGCTTATTGTCGGGACCCCATGAGCAGTTCTTC. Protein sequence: CASSLLSGPHEQFF.